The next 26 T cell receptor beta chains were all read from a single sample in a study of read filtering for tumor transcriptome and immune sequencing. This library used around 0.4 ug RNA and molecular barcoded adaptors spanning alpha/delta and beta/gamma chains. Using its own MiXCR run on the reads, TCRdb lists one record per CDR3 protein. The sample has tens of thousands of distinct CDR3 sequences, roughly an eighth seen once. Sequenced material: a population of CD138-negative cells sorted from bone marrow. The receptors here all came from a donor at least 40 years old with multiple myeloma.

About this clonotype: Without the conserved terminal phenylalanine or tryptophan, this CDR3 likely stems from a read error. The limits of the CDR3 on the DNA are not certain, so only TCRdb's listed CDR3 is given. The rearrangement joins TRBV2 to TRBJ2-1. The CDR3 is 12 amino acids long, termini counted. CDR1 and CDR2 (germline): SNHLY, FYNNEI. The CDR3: CASEVSYNEQLC.

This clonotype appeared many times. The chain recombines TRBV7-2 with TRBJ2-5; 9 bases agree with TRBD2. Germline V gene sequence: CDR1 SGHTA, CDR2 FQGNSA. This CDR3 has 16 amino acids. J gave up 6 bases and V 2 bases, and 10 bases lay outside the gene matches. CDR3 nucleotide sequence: TGTGCCAGCAGCTTACGGGCGGGAGGGCCTAGGAAGACCCAGTACTTC. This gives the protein CASSLRAGGPRKTQYF.

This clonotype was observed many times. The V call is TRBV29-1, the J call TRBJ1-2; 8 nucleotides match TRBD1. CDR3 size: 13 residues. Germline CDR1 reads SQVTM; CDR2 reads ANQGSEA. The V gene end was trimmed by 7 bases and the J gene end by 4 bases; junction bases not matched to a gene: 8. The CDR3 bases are TGCAGCGGTGGAGACAGGGGCAGCTATGGCTACACCTTC. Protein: CSGGDRGSYGYTF.

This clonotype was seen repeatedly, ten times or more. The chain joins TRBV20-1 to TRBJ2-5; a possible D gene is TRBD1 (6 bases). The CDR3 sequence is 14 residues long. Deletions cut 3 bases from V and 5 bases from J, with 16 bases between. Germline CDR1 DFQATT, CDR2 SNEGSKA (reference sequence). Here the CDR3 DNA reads TGCAGTGCTAGCTCAGGGGCCATGGGGGAGACCCAGTACTTC. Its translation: CSASSGAMGETQYF.

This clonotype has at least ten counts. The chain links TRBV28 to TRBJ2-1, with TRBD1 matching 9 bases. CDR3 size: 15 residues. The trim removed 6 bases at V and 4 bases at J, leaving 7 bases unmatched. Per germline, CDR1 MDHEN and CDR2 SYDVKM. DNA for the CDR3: TGTGCCAGCAGGCCACAGGGGGCTGGGTACAATGAGCAGTTCTTC. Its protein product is CASRPQGAGYNEQFF.

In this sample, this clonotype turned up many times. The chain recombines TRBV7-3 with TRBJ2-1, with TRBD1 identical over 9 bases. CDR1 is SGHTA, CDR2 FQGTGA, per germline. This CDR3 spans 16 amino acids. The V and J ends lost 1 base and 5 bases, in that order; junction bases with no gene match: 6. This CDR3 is CASSLRPGQGNNEQFF. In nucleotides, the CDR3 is TGTGCCAGCAGCTTAAGGCCGGGACAGGGCAACAATGAGCAGTTCTTC.

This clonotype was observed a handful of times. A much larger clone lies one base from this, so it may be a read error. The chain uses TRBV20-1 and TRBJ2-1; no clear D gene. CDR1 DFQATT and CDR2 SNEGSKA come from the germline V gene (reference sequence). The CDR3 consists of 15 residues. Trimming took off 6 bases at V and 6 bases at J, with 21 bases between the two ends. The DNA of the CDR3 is TGCAGTGCACCTAAACCTAGTGTCGTCTGCAATGAGCAGTTCTTC. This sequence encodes CSAPKPSVVCNEQFF.

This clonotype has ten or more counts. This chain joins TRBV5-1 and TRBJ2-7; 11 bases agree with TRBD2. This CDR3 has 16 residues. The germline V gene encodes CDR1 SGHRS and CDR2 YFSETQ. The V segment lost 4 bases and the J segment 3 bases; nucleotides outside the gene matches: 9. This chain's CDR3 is CASSLPPSGRNYEQYF. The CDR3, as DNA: TGCGCCAGCAGCCTACCCCCTAGCGGGAGGAACTACGAGCAGTACTTC.

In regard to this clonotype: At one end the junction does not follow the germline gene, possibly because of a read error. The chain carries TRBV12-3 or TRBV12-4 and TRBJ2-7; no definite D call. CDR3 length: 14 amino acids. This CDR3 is CAGSPGRTSYEQYF. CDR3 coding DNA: TGTGCCGGCAGCCCAGGCCGAACCTCCTACGAGCAGTACTTC.

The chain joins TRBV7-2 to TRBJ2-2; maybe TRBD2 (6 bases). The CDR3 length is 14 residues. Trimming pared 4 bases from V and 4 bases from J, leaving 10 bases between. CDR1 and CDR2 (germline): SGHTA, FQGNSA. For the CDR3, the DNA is TGTGCCAGCAGCTCAGAGCGGGTCACCGGGGAGCTGTTTTTT. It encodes CASSSERVTGELFF.

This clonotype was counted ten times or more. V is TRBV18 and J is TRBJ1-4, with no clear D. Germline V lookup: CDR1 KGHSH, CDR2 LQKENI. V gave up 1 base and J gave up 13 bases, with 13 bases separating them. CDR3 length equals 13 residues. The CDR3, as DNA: TGTGCCAGCTCACCACGAGGAAGTAGTATACTGTTTTTT. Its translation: CASSPRGSSILFF.

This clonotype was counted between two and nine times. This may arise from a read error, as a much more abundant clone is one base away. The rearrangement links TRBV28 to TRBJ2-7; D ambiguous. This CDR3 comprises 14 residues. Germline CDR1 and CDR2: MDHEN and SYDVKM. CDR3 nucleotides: TGTGCCAGCAGTTCCGGACCGATAACCTACGAGCGGTACTTC. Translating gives CASSSGPITYERYF.

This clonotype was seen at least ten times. DNA of the CDR3: TGCGCCAGCTGGACAGCGGGGGAGACCCAGTACTTC. It encodes CASWTAGETQYF. The rearrangement links TRBV5-1 to TRBJ2-5; possible D gene TRBD2, 7 bases. The ends were cut back, 7 bases at V and 5 bases at J, with 12 bases in the middle. CDR1 is SGHRS, CDR2 YFSETQ, per germline. The CDR3 consists of 12 residues.

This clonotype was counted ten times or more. CDR3 region: CSATGLAGVGDTQYF. The CDR3 nucleotides are TGCAGTGCAACGGGACTAGCGGGAGTAGGGGATACGCAGTATTTT. The chain is built from TRBV20-1 and TRBJ2-3, with 14 bases lining up with TRBD2. J lost 6 bases, V lost 6 bases, and 8 bases had no gene match. The CDR3 totals 15 residues. Looked up from germline, CDR1 is DFQATT and CDR2 is SNEGSKA (reference sequence).

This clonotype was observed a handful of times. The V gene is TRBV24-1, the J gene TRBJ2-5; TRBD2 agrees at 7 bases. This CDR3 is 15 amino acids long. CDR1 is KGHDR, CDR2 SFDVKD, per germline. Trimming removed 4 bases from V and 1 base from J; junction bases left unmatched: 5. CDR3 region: CATSEFIAGQETQYF. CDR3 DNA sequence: TGTGCCACCAGTGAATTTATAGCGGGCCAAGAGACCCAGTACTTC.

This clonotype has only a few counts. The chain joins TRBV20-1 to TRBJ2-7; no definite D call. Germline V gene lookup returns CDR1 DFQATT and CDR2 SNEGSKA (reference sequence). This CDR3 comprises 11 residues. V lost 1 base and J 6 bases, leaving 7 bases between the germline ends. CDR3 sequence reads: CSARAPTEQYF. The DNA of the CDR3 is TGCAGTGCTAGAGCCCCGACCGAGCAGTACTTC.

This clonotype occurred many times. The CDR3 loop is CASSQPHIRETQYF. CDR3 sequence (DNA): TGTGCCAGCAGCCAACCCCACATTCGAGAGACCCAGTACTTC. The chain couples TRBV7-2 to TRBJ2-5; D gene ambiguous. The CDR3 runs 14 residues. Trimming cost V 5 bases and J 4 bases, with 14 bases left between them. Germline CDR1 reads SGHTA; CDR2 reads FQGNSA. The full variable domain, in which reference TRBV7-2 and TRBJ2-5 provide the parts outside the CDR3, is GAGVSQSPSNKVTEKGKDVELRCDPISGHTALYWYRQSLGQGLEFLIYFQGNSAPDKSGLPSDRFSAERTGGSVSTLTIQRTQQEDSAVYLCASSQPHIRETQYFGPGTRLLVL.

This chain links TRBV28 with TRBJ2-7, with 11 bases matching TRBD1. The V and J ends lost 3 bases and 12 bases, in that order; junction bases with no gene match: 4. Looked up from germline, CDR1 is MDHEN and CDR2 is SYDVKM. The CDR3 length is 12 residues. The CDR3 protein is CASSLGQGGMYF. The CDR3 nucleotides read TGTGCCAGCAGTTTGGGACAGGGGGGAATGTACTTC.

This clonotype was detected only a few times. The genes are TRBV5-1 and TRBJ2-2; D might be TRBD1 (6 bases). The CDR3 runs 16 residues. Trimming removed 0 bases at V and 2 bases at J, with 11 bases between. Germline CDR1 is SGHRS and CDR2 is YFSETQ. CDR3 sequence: CASSLEQGVNTGELFF. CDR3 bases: TGCGCCAGCAGCTTGGAACAGGGCGTTAACACCGGGGAGCTGTTTTTT.

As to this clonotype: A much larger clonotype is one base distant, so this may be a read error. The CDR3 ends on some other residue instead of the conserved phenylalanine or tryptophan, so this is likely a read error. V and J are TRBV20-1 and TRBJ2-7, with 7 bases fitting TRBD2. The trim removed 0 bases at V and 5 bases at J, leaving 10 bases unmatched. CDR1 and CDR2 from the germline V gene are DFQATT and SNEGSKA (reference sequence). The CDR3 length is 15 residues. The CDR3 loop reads CSARDAAGARNEQYL. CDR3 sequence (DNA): TGCAGTGCTAGAGATGCGGCGGGAGCTCGGAACGAGCAGTACCTC.

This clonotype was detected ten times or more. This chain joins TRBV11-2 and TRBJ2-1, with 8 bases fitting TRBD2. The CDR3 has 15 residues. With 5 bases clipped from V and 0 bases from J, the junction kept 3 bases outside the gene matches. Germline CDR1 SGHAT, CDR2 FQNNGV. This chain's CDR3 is CASSTSGNSYNEQFF. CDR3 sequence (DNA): TGTGCCAGCAGCACTAGCGGAAACTCCTACAATGAGCAGTTCTTC.

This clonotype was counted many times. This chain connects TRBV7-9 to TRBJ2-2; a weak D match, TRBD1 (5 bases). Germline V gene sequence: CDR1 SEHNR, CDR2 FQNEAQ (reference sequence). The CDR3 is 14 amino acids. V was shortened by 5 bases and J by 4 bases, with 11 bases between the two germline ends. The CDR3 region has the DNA TGTGCCAGCAGCCTCCAGGGTTTCACCGGGGAGCTGTTTTTT. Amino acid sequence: CASSLQGFTGELFF.

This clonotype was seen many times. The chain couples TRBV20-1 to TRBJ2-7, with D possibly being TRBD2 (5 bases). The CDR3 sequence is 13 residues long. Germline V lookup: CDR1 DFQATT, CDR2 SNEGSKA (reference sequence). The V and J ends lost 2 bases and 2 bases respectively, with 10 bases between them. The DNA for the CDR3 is TGCAGTGCTAGATCGAGCGGAACCTACGAGCAGTACTTC. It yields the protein CSARSSGTYEQYF.

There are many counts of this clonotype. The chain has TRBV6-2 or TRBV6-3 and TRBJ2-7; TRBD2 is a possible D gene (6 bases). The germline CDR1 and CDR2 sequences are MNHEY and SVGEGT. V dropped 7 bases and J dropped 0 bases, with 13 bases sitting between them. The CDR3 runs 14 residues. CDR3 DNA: TGTGCCAGCACAAGGGACGGGAGCTCCTACGAGCAGTACTTC. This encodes CASTRDGSSYEQYF.

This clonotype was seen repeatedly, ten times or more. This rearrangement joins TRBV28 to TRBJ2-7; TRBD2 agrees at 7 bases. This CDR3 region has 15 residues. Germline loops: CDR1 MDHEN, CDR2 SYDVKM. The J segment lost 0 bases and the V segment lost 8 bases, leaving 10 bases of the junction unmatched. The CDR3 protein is CASQRLAETSYEQYF. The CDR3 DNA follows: TGTGCCAGCCAGAGGCTAGCGGAGACCTCCTACGAGCAGTACTTC.

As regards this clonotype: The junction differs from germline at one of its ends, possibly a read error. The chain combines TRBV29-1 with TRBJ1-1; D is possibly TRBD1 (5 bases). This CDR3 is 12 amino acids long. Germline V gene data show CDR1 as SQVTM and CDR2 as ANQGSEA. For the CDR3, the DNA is TGCAGCGTTGAACGAGGGGCGACTGAAGCTTTCTTC. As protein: CSVERGATEAFF.